The clone carrying this T cell receptor (beta chain) occurred many times. Its antigen is not identified. This sample was taken from a study of T cells in Graves' hyperthyroidism and ophthalmopathy. Study-wide results and caveats: Most thyroid clonotypes expanded above 0.001 were also detected in blood.

The CDR3 regions of TCR beta were amplified from RNA transcripts. First-round RT-PCR targeting the TCR CDR3 was performed with the HTBI primer set. Using its own MiXCR run on the multiplex PCR reads, TCRdb lists one record per CDR3 protein. The data contain around 200,000 distinct CDR3 sequences, 18% of them seen just once; the ten biggest clones take up around two fifths. Losses at the gene ends were 2 bases for V and 7 bases for J; bases not matched to a gene: 6. The CDR3 sequence is 15 residues long. Germline CDR1 DFQATT, CDR2 SNEGSKA (reference sequence). Diagnoses were made from clinical symptoms, serum measures (thyroxine and TRAb), thyroid ultrasound and orbital computed tomography. PBMCs stemmed from over 7.5 ml fresh peripheral blood.

The TCR was taken from a man aged 35-49 years with Graves' hyperthyroidism. The chain combines TRBV20-1 with TRBJ2-1; 12 positions match TRBD2. Material for sequencing was blood. In DNA, the CDR3 is TGCAGTGCTAGATTGGGGACTAGCGGGTGGAATGAGCAGTTCTTC. Residues: CSARLGTSGWNEQFF.